This T cell receptor beta chain was found in a study of blood T cells in healthy people across ages. The CDR3 extends over 16 amino acids. Germline values: CDR1 SGHRS, CDR2 YFSETQ. The ends were cut back, 7 bases at V and 14 bases at J, with 32 bases in the middle. Combining a sample-barcoded 5' primer with a J-beta primer mix, a second PCR ran for roughly 7 to 11 cycles. Paired-end reads containing CDR3 totaled no fewer than 2.5 million for each sample. MiXCR, applied by TCRdb to the 5' RACE reads, yields one record per CDR3 protein. The sample contains fewer than 950,000 distinct CDR3 sequences, roughly 50% of which appear only once. This clonotype was seen a handful of times.

The sample comprised blood. This sequence joins TRBV5-1 and TRBJ2-3, with TRBD2 as a possible D gene (6 bases). This TCR derives from a man aged 80 or over in good health. The CDR3 nucleotides are TGCGCCAGCGATGCGGGATCCGGGGCAGTCAAAAGATACGCGTATTTT. Translating gives CASDAGSGAVKRYAYF.